This TCR beta chain was documented in a study of control samples from healthy donors and cancer patients. The CDR3 runs 13 residues. Deletions cut 3 bases from V and 2 bases from J, with 7 bases between. This clone was picked up a small number of times. Other DNA sequences in the sample encode the same CDR3. The assay was immunoSEQ multiplex PCR, and TCRdb's table has in-frame clones only and misses some. The profile covers 110,000 or so clones, with around nine tenths appearing a single time and 12% taken by the ten largest. V is TRBV12-3 or TRBV12-4 and J is TRBJ1-1; D gene unclear. This receptor was taken from a man aged 25 to 45 in good health. Sequencing was carried out using blood. The CDR3 region is CASSFGDNTEAFF. The DNA of the CDR3 is TGTGCCAGCAGTTTTGGTGACAACACTGAAGCTTTCTTT.